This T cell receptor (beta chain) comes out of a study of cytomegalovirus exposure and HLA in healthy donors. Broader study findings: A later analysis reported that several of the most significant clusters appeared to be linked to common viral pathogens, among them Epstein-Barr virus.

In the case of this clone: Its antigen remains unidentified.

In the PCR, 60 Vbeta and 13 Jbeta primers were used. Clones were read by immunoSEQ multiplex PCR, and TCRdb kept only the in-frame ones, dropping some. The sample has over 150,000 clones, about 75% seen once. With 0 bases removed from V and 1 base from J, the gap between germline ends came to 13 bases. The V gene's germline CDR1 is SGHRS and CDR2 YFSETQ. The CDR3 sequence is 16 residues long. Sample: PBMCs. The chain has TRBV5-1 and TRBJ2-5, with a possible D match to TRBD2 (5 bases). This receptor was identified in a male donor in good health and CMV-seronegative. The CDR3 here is CASSLATGGLQETQYF. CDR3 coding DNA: TGCGCCAGCAGCTTGGCCACTGGAGGCCTCCAAGAGACCCAGTACTTC.